The entry below describes one T cell receptor (beta chain). This sample is part of a study of T cell changes during pregnancy in multiple sclerosis. Assay used: immunoSEQ multiplex PCR; TCRdb lists only in-frame clones, some missing. The data contain under 45,000 clones, 85% to 95% of them seen just once; the ten biggest clones take up 6.5% to 8.5%. V lost 0 bases, J lost 6 bases, and 5 bases stayed unmatched. Germline values: CDR1 SGHKS, CDR2 YYEKEE (reference sequence). The CDR3 sequence is 14 residues long. The chain is built from TRBV5-5 and TRBJ2-7, with 8 bases fitting TRBD1. The source material was CD8+ T cells from peripheral blood mononuclear cells, sampled in the third trimester of pregnancy. This receptor was taken from a female donor with multiple sclerosis, enrolled in a pregnancy study. DNA of the CDR3: TGTGCCAGCAGCTTGGAGGACAGGGCCCCCGAGCAGTACTTC. It encodes CASSLEDRAPEQYF.